The clone carrying this T cell receptor beta chain turned up a few times. As yet, its antigen is unknown. Naive CD4+ cells had CD25+ Tregs removed. CDR3 size: 16 residues. V was clipped by 4 bases and J by 7 bases; unmatched bases: 9. Study-level results: The larger-cohort validation was restricted to a single TCR beta V-J rearrangement rather than whole repertoires.

MiXCR, run by TCRdb on the 5' RACE reads, gives a single entry per CDR3 protein. Of under 60,000 distinct CDR3 sequences in the sample, around a quarter are singletons; the top ten hold roughly 1.9%. The sample comprised naive CD4+ T cells sorted from blood. Documented subset: naive CD4+ T cells, CD4+CD45RA+CD25-. The rearrangement links TRBV12-3 or TRBV12-4 to TRBJ2-1; 11 bases match TRBD1. This clonotype was obtained from a female donor with breast cancer. DNA of the CDR3: TGTGCCAGCAGTTCCCATCCGGGACAGGGGGGAAATGAGCAGTTCTTC. This codes for CASSSHPGQGGNEQFF.